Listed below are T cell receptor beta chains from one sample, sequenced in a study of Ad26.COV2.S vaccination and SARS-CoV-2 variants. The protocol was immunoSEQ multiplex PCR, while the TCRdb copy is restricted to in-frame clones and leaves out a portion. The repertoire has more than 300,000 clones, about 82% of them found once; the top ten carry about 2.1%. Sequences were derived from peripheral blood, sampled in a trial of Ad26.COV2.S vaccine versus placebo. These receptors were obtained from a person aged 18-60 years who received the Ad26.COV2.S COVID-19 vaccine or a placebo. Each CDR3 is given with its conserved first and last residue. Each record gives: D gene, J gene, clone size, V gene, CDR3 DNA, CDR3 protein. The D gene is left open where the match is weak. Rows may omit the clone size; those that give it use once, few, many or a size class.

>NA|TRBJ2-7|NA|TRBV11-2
TGTGCCAGCAGCTTCGGGATACGGGGGCGCGGGTCCTACGAGCAGTACTTC
CASSFGIRGRGSYEQYF
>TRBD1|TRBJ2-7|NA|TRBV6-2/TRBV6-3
TGTGCCAGCAGTTACCCTTCTCGGACAGGGGTCTCCTACGAGCAGTACTTC
CASSYPSRTGVSYEQYF
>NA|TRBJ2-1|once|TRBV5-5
TGTGCCAGCAGCTTGGACCGGGGGAGCTCCTACAATGAGCAGTTCTTC
CASSLDRGSSYNEQFF
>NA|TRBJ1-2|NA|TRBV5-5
TGTGCCAGCAGGACAGGCCCTAACTATGGCTACACCTTC
CASRTGPNYGYTF
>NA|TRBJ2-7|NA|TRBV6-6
TGTGCCAGCAGTTACGGGGGCCGATACGAGCAGTACTTC
CASSYGGRYEQYF
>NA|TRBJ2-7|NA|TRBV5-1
TGCGCCAGCAGCTTGGTCGGGGCGAGCTACGAGCAGTACTTC
CASSLVGASYEQYF
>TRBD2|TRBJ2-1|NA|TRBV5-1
TGCGCCAGCACCCCGGGCGGGGGGAGCTCCTACAATGAGCAGTTCTTC
CASTPGGGSSYNEQFF
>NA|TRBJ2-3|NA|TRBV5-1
TGCGCCAGCAGCCCACGGCCTGGGGGCACAGATACGCAGTATTTT
CASSPRPGGTDTQYF
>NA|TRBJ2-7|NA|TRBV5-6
TGTGCCAGCAGTCACCCGCAGGGGGAGCAGTACTTC
CASSHPQGEQYF
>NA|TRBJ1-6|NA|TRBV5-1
TGCGCCAGCAGCTTGGTGGCAGGGGCTTCACCCCTCCACTTT
CASSLVAGASPLHF
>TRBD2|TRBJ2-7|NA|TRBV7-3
TGTGCCAGCAGCCGAGGGACTAGCGGGGGCTTTAGCTCCTACGAGCAGTACTTC
CASSRGTSGGFSSYEQYF
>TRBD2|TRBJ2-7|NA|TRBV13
TGTGCCAGCAGCTTATGGACTAGCGGGGGCTCCTACGAGCAGTACTTC
CASSLWTSGGSYEQYF
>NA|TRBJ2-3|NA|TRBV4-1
TGCGCCAGCGGGACCGGGTCCGGTCCGGATACGCAGTATTTT
CASGTGSGPDTQYF
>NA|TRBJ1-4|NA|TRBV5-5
TGTGCCAGCAGCTTGGCACGGTTGCAAAAAAAACTGTTTTTT
CASSLARLQKKLFF
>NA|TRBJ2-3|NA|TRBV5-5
TGTGCCAGCAGCTTGGGGCAGTTCTCCACAGATACGCAGTATTTT
CASSLGQFSTDTQYF
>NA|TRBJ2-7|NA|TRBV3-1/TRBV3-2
TGTGCCAGCAGCGAGGGGAACAGGGCGAACTACGAGCAGTACTTC
CASSEGNRANYEQYF
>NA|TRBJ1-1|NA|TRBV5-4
TGTGCCAGCAGCTTTACTACAGGGCGGGAGACTGAAGCTTTCTTT
CASSFTTGRETEAFF
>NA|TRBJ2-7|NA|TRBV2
TGTGCCAGCATTAGGACCTTAATGGGGGAGCAGTACTTC
CASIRTLMGEQYF
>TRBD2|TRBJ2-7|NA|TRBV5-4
TGTGCCAGCAGCTTGCCGCAAACTAGCGGCGAGCAGTACTTC
CASSLPQTSGEQYF
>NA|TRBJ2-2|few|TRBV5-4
TGTGCCAGCACCCGAGGGATAACCGGGGAGCTGTTTTTT
CASTRGITGELFF
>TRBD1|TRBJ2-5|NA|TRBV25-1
TGTGCCAGCAGTGATCCGACAGGGCCTGGGGAGACCCAGTACTTC
CASSDPTGPGETQYF
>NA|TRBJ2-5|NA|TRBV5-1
TGCGCCAGCAGCCGTCAGGACTGGCGGGAGACCCAGTACTTC
CASSRQDWRETQYF
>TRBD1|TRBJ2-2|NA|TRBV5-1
TGCGCCAGCAGCTTGCTTACAGGGGCGGGCACCGGGGAGCTGTTTTTT
CASSLLTGAGTGELFF
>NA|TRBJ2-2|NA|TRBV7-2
TGTGCCAGCAGCAAGGCTAGGGTTTTCGGCACCGGGGAGCTGTTTTTT
CASSKARVFGTGELFF
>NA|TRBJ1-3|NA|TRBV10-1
TGCGCCAGCAGCCCCCCCAGTGAGCATTCCTTATACGGAGTGGGAAACACCATATATTTT
CASSPPSEHSLYGVGNTIYF
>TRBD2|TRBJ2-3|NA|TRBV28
TGTGCCAGCAGTGCCAGTGGACTAGCGGGGCCCCGCACAGATACGCAGTATTTT
CASSASGLAGPRTDTQYF
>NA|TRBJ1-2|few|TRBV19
TGTGCCAGTAGTATTGTCCAAACGCACAACTATGGCTACACCTTC
CASSIVQTHNYGYTF
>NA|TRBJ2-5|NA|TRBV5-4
TGTGCCAGCAGCAAACTCGGACCACCCGGCGGGACCCAGTACTTC
CASSKLGPPGGTQYF
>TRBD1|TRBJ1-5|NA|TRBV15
TGTGCCACCAGCAAGACAGGGAGGTTCCAGCCCCAGCATTTT
CATSKTGRFQPQHF
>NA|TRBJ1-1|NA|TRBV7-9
TGTGCCAGCAGCTTAGTCCCGGGTATGTCTGAAGCTTTCTTT
CASSLVPGMSEAFF
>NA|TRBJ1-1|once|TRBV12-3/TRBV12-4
TGTGCCAGCAGTTGGACTGGCACTGAAGCTTTCTTT
CASSWTGTEAFF
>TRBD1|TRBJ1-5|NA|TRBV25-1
TGTGCCAGCAGTGCCGCTAATGAACAGGGGGTTCAGCCCCAGCATTTT
CASSAANEQGVQPQHF
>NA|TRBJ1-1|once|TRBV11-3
TGTGCCAGCAGCTTAAACCCGACAAACACTGAAGCTTTCTTT
CASSLNPTNTEAFF
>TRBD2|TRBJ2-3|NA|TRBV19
TGTGCCAGTAGTATCCTTCAGGGGACTAGCGATAGGAAAGATACGCAGTATTTT
CASSILQGTSDRKDTQYF
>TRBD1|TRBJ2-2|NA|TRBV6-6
TGTGCCAGCAGCCTCCGACAGGGAACCGGGGAGCTGTTTTTT
CASSLRQGTGELFF